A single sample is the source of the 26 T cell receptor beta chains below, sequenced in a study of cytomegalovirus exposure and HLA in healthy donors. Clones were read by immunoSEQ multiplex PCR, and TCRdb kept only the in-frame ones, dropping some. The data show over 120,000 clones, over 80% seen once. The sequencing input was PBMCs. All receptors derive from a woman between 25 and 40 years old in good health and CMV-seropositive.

This CDR3 reads CASTTGTVSGNTIYF. The CDR3 DNA is TGTGCCAGCACCACCGGGACAGTATCTGGAAACACCATATATTTT. This sequence joins TRBV6-5 and TRBJ1-3, with 7 bases identical to TRBD1. This CDR3 comprises 15 residues. V lost 7 bases to trimming and J lost 1 base; unmatched junction nucleotides: 7. CDR1 and CDR2 from the germline V gene are MNHEY and SVGAGI.

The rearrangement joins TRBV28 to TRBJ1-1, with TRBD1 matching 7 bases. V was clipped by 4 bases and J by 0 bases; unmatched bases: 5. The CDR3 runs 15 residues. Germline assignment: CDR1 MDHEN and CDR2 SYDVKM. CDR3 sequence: CASSSPGQLNTEAFF. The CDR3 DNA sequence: TGTGCCAGCAGTTCCCCGGGACAGTTGAACACTGAAGCTTTCTTT.

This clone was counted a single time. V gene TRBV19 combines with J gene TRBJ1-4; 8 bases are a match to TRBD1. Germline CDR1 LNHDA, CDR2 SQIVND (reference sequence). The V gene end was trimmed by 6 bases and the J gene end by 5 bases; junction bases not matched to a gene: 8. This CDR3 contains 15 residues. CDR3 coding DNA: TGTGCCAGTAGGCTCTCCGGGACAGGAAATGAAAAACTGTTTTTT. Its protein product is CASRLSGTGNEKLFF.

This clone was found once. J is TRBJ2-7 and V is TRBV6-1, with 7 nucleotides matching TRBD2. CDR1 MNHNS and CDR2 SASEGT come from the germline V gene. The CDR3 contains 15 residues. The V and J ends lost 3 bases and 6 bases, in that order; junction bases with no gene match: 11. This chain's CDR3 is CASSEGGAGLSEQYF. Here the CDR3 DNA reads TGTGCCAGCAGTGAGGGGGGAGCGGGGTTGTCCGAGCAGTACTTC.

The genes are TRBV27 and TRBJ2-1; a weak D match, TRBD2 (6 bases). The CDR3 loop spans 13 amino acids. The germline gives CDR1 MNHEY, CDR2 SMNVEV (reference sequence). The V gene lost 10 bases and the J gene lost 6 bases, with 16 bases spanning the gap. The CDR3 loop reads CATADGGSNEQFF. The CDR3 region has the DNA TGTGCCACCGCCGATGGAGGGAGCAATGAGCAGTTCTTC.

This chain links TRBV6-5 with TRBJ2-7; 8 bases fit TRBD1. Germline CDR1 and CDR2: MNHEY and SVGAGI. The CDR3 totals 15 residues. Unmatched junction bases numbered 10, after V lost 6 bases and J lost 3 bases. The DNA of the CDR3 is TGTGCCAGCAGATTCAGGGGGACAGGCATCTACGAGCAGTACTTC. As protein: CASRFRGTGIYEQYF.

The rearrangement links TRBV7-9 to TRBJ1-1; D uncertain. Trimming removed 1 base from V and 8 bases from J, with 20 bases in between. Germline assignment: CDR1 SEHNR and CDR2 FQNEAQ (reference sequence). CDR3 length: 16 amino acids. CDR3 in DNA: TGTGCCAGCAGCTTAGTAGTAGACCCCAGATCTAGGGAAGCTTTCTTT. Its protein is CASSLVVDPRSREAFF.

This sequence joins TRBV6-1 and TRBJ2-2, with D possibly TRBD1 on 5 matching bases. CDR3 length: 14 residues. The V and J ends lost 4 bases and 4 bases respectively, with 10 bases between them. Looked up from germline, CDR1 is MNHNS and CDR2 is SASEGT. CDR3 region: CASSGVRGTGELFF. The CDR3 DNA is TGTGCCAGCAGTGGCGTAAGGGGCACCGGGGAGCTGTTTTTT.

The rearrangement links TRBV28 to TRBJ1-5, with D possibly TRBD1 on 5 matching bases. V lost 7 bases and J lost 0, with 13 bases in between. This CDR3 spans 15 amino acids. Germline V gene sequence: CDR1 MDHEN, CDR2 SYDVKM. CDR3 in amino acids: CASTILGGSNQPQHF. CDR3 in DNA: TGTGCCAGCACCATCCTGGGGGGTAGCAATCAGCCCCAGCATTTT.

The CDR3 sequence: CASSRPLGPGELFF. The CDR3 DNA is TGCGCCAGCAGTCGCCCACTGGGCCCCGGGGAGCTGTTTTTT. The chain joins TRBV4-1 to TRBJ2-2; D uncertain. The ends were cut back, 6 bases at V and 6 bases at J, with 14 bases in the middle. The CDR3 totals 14 residues. CDR1 and CDR2 (germline): MGHRA, YSYEKL.

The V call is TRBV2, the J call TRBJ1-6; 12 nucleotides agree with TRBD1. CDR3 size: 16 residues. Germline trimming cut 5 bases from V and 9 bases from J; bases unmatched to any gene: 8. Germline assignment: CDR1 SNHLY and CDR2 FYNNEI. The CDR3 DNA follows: TGTGCCAGCAGTCCACGGGGGACAGGGGGCTTTTCACCCCTCCACTTT. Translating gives CASSPRGTGGFSPLHF.

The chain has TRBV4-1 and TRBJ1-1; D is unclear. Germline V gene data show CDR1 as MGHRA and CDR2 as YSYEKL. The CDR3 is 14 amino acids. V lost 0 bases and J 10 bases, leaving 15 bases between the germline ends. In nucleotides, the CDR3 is TGCGCCAGCAGCCAAGATACGGGGTTTTCGGGAGCTTTCTTT. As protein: CASSQDTGFSGAFF.

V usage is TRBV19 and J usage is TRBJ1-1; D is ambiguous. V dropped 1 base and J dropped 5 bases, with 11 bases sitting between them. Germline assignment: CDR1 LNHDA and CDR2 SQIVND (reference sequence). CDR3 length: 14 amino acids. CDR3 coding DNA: TGTGCCAGTAGTATAGGCGGGTCGGGGACTGAAGCTTTCTTT. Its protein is CASSIGGSGTEAFF.

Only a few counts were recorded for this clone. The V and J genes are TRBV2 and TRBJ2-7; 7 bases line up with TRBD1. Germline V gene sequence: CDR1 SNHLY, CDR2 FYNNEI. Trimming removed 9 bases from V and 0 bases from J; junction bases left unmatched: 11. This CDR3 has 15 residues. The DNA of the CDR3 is TGTGCCAGTGGGACAGTGAAATCCATCTCCTACGAGCAGTACTTC. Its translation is CASGTVKSISYEQYF. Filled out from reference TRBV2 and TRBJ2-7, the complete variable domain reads EPEVTQTPSHQVTQMGQEVILRCVPISNHLYFYWYRQILGQKVEFLVSFYNNEISEKSEIFDDQFSVERPDGSNFTLKIRSTKLEDSAMYFCASGTVKSISYEQYFGPGTRLTVT.

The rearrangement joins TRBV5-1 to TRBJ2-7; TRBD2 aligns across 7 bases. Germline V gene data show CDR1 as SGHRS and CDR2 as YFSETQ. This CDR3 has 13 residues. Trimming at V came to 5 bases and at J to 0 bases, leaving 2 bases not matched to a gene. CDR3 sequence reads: CASRGGSSYEQYF. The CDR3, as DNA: TGCGCCAGCAGGGGCGGGAGCTCCTACGAGCAGTACTTC.

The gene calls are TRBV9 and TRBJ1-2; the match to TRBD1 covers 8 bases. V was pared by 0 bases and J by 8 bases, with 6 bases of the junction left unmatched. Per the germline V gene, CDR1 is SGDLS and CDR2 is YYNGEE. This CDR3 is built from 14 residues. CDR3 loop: CASSVAGQGTGYTF. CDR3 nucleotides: TGTGCCAGCAGCGTAGCAGGACAGGGAACGGGCTACACCTTC.

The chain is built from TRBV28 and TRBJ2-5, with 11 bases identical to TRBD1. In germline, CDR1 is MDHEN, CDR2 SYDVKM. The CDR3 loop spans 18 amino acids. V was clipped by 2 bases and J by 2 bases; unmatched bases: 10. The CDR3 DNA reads TGTGCCAGCAGTTTAGGGACAGGGGGGGCGTTTGATCAAGAGACCCAGTACTTC. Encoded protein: CASSLGTGGAFDQETQYF.

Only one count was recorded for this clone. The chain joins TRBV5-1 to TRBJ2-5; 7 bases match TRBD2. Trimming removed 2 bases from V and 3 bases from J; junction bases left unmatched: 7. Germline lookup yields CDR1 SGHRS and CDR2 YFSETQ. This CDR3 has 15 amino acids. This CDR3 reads CASSFGGVREETQYF. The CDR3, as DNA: TGCGCCAGCAGCTTTGGGGGGGTCAGGGAAGAGACCCAGTACTTC. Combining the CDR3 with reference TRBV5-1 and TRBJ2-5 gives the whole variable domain KAGVTQTPRYLIKTRGQQVTLSCSPISGHRSVSWYQQTPGQGLQFLFEYFSETQRNKGNFPGRFSGRQFSNSRSEMNVSTLELGDSALYLCASSFGGVREETQYFGPGTRLLVL.

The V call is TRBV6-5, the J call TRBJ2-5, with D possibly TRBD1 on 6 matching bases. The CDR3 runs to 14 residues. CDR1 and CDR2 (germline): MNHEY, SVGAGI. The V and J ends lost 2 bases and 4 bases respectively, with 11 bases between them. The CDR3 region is CASSYDPRGETQYF. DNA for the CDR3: TGTGCCAGCAGTTACGACCCCAGGGGAGAGACCCAGTACTTC.

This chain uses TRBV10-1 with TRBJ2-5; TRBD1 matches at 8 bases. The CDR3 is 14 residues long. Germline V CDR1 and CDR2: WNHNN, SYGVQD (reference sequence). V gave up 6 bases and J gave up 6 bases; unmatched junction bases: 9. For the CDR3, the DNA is TGCGCCAGCAGGGACAGGGAAGCTTGGCAGACCCAGTACTTC. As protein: CASRDREAWQTQYF.

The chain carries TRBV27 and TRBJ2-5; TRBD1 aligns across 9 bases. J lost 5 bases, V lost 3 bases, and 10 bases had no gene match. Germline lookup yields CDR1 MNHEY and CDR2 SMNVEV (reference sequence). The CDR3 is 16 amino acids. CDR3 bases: TGTGCCAGCAGTTTGTGGAAGGGACAGGGTATGGAGACCCAGTACTTC. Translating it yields CASSLWKGQGMETQYF.

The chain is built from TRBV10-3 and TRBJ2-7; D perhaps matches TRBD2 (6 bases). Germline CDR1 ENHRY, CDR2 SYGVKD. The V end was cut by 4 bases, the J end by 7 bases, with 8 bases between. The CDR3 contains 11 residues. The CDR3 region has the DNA TGTGCCATCAGTGTGGGGGGTGAGCAGTACTTC. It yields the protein CAISVGGEQYF.

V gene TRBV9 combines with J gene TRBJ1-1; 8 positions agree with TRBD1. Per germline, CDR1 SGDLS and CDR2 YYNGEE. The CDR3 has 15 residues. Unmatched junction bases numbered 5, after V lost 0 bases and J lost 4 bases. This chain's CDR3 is CASSVGDRPSTEAFF. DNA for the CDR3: TGTGCCAGCAGCGTAGGGGACAGGCCTTCCACTGAAGCTTTCTTT.

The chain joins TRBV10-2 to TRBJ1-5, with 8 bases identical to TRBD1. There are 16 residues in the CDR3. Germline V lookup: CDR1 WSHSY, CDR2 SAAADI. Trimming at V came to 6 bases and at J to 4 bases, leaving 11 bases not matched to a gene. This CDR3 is CASSGDRGPPNQPQHF. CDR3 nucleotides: TGCGCCAGCAGCGGAGACAGGGGTCCCCCAAATCAGCCCCAGCATTTT.

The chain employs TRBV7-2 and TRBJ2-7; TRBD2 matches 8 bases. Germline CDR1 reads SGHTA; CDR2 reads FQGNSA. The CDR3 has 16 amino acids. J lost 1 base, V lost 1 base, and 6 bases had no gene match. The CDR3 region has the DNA TGTGCCAGCAGCTTAGGTCTAGCGGGCTGGTCCTACGAGCAGTACTTC. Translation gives CASSLGLAGWSYEQYF.

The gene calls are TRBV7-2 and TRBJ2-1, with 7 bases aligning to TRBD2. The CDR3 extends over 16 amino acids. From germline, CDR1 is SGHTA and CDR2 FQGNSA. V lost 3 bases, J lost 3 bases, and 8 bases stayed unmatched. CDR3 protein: CASSLIGTTLYNEQFF. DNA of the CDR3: TGTGCCAGCAGCTTGATCGGGACTACCCTCTACAATGAGCAGTTCTTC.